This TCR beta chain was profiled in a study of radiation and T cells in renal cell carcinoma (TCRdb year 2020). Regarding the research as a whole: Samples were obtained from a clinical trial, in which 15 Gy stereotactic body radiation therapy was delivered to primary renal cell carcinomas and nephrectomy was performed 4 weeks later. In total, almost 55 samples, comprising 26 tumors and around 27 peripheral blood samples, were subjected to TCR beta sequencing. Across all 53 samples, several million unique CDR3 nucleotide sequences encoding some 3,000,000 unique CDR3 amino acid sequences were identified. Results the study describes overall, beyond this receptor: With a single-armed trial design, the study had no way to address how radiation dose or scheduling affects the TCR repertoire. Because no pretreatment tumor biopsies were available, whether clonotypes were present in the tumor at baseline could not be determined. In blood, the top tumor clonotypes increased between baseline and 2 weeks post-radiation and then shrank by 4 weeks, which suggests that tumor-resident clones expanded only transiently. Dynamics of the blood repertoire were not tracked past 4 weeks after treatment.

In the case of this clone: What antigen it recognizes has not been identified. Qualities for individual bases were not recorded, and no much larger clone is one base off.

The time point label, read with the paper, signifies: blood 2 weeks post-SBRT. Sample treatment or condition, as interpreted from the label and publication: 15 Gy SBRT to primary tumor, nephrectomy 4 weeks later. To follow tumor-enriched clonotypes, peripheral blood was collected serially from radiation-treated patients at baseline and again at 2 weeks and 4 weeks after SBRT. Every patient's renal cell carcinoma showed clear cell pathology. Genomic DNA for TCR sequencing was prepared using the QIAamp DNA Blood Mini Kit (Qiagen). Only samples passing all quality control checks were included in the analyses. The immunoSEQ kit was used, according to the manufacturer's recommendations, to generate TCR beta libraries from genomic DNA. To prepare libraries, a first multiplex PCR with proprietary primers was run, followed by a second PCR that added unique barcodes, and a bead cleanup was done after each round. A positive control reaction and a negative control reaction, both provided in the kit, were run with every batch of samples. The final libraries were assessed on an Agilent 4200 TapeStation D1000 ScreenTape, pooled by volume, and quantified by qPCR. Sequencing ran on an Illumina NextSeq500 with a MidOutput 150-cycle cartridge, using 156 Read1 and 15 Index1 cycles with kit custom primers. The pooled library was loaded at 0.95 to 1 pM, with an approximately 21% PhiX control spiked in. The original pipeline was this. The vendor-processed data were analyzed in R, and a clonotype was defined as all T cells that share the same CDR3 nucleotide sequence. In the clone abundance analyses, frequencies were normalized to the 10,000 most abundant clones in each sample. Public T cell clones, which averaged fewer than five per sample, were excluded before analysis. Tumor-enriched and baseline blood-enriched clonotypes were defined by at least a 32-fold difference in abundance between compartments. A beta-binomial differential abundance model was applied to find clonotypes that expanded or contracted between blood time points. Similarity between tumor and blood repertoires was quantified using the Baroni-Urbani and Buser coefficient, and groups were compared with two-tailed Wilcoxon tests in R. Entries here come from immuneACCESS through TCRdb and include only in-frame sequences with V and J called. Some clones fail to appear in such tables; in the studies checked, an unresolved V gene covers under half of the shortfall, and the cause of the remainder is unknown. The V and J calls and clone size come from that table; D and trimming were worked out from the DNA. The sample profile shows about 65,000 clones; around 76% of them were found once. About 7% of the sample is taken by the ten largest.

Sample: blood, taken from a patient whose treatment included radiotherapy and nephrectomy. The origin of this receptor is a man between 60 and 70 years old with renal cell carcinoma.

The nucleotide sequence is TGTGCCTGGAGCCGGGACAACAATAATTCACCCCTCCACTTT. Translated, this gives CAWSRDNNNSPLHF. The rearranged segments are TRBV30 and TRBJ1-6; a weak D assignment points to TRBD1 (6 bases agree). The CDR3 holds 14 amino acids from the cysteine to the phenylalanine. The retained sequence is limited to the CDR3, 42 bases, with the frame set at the first base. V is shortened by 3 bases, J by 5 bases, and the region joining them spans 11 bases. CDR1 is given as GTSNPN and CDR2 as SVGIG, both from the germline V gene (reference sequence).